Shown below are 20 T cell receptor beta chains from a single sample sequenced in a study of blood T cell repertoires in COVID-19. Sequenced by immunoSEQ multiplex PCR; TCRdb stores in-frame clones only, minus some. The table lists about 240,000 clones, around nine tenths of them singletons, with more than 3.5% in the top ten. Specimen: PBMCs or T cells enriched from blood (not recorded which). Receptor source: a woman in her 30s who had recovered from COVID-19.

The chain uses TRBV19 and TRBJ2-1, with no clear D. V was shortened by 3 bases and J by 0 bases, with 12 bases between the two germline ends. The CDR3 sequence is 16 residues long. The V gene's germline CDR1 is LNHDA and CDR2 SQIVND (reference sequence). CDR3 coding DNA: TGTGCCAGTAGTATTTCCCCTACGATCTCCTACAATGAGCAGTTCTTC. This translates into CASSISPTISYNEQFF.

The rearrangement uses TRBV11-2 and TRBJ2-5; 10 nucleotides align to TRBD2. CDR3 length: 17 residues. Germline V CDR1 and CDR2: SGHAT, FQNNGV. The V gene end was trimmed by 5 bases and the J gene end by 5 bases; junction bases not matched to a gene: 14. Here the CDR3 DNA reads TGTGCCAGCAGCCACCGCCGTCTAGCGGGAGACGGCGAGACCCAGTACTTC. It encodes CASSHRRLAGDGETQYF.

This chain joins TRBV19 and TRBJ2-1; 8 bases line up with TRBD1. Germline V gene data show CDR1 as LNHDA and CDR2 as SQIVND (reference sequence). The length of the CDR3 is 15 residues. The J segment lost 6 bases and the V segment lost 0 bases, leaving 4 bases of the junction unmatched. CDR3 region: CASSIDRDRGNEQFF. CDR3 DNA sequence: TGTGCCAGTAGTATAGATCGCGACAGGGGCAATGAGCAGTTCTTC.

The chain couples TRBV7-2 to TRBJ2-3; 11 nucleotides align to TRBD2. Germline V gives CDR1 SGHTA, CDR2 FQGNSA. There are 17 residues in the CDR3. V trimming: 5 bases; J trimming: 3 bases; junction bases outside the gene matches: 10. As DNA, the CDR3 is TGTGCCAGCAGCCCCATGACTAGCGGGATGAGGACAGATACGCAGTATTTT. As protein: CASSPMTSGMRTDTQYF. Complete variable domain (other parts from reference TRBV7-2 and TRBJ2-3): GAGVSQSPSNKVTEKGKDVELRCDPISGHTALYWYRQSLGQGLEFLIYFQGNSAPDKSGLPSDRFSAERTGGSVSTLTIQRTQQEDSAVYLCASSPMTSGMRTDTQYFGPGTRLTVL.

The chain combines TRBV7-9 with TRBJ2-7; TRBD2 might be the D (6 bases). Germline V gives CDR1 SEHNR, CDR2 FQNEAQ (reference sequence). V shed 5 bases and J shed 7 bases, with 18 bases lying between them. This CDR3 region has 14 residues. The CDR3 here is CASSPGTLFREQYF. The CDR3 bases are TGTGCCAGCAGCCCCGGGACTTTATTTCGTGAGCAGTACTTC.

The V call is TRBV28, the J call TRBJ2-7; D gene uncertain. Germline CDR1 MDHEN, CDR2 SYDVKM. The V end lost 5 bases, the J end lost 2 bases, and 4 bases lay between the germline ends. The CDR3 length is 11 residues. The CDR3, as DNA: TGTGCCAGCAGTGGAGCCTACGAGCAGTACTTC. Translating gives CASSGAYEQYF.

The genes are TRBV23-1 and TRBJ2-7; TRBD1 is a possible D gene (5 bases). TRBV23-1 is flagged as an ORF with uncertain function. The CDR3 is made up of 15 amino acids. V was trimmed by 6 bases and J by 0 bases, leaving 15 bases between them. CDR3 sequence reads: CASSPFRVPSYEQYF. DNA of the CDR3: TGCGCCAGCAGCCCTTTCAGGGTCCCCTCCTACGAGCAGTACTTC.

The chain has TRBV10-3 and TRBJ2-7; TRBD1 matches at 9 bases. Germline loops: CDR1 ENHRY, CDR2 SYGVKD. The CDR3 has 14 residues. Trimming took 6 bases from V and 2 from J; bases not matched to a gene: 5. For the CDR3, the DNA is TGTGCCATCAGCCGGACAGGGGTCCCCTACGAGCAGTACTTC. It yields the protein CAISRTGVPYEQYF.

CDR3: CASRDGLAGVCETQYF. CDR3 DNA: TGCGCCAGCAGGGATGGACTAGCGGGAGTCTGTGAGACCCAGTACTTC. This sequence joins TRBV5-1 and TRBJ2-5; TRBD2 matches 13 bases. CDR3 length: 16 residues. The V gene's germline CDR1 is SGHRS and CDR2 YFSETQ. V lost 5 bases, J lost 5 bases, and 9 bases stayed unmatched.

J is TRBJ1-1 and V is TRBV4-1; weak D call: TRBD1 (5 bases). V was pared by 1 base and J by 4 bases, with 10 bases between. CDR1 is MGHRA and CDR2 is YSYEKL in the germline V gene. This CDR3 is built from 14 residues. The CDR3 is CASSQVQVGTEAFF. The CDR3 DNA sequence: TGCGCCAGCAGCCAAGTACAGGTCGGCACTGAAGCTTTCTTT.

J is TRBJ1-3 and V is TRBV2; no definite D call. The CDR3 covers 15 residues. The germline CDR1 and CDR2 sequences are SNHLY and FYNNEI. V was pared by 2 bases and J by 2 bases, with 10 bases between. The CDR3 here is CASSEFGPPGNTIYF. CDR3 bases: TGTGCCAGCAGTGAATTTGGCCCCCCTGGAAACACCATATATTTT.

The CDR3 nucleotides read TGTGCCAGCAGTTACTCGCGCCAGGGAAGCTACGAGCAGTACTTC. It encodes CASSYSRQGSYEQYF. V is TRBV6-5 and J is TRBJ2-7; perhaps TRBD1 as D (5 bases). Germline CDR1 MNHEY, CDR2 SVGAGI. V was trimmed by 0 bases and J by 3 bases, leaving 12 bases between them. This CDR3 contains 15 residues.

The rearrangement links TRBV5-1 to TRBJ1-2, with 7 bases aligning to TRBD1. This CDR3 has 15 residues. With V trimmed by 5 bases and J by 5 bases, 12 bases remained unmatched. From germline, CDR1 is SGHRS and CDR2 YFSETQ. CDR3 nucleotide sequence: TGCGCCAGCAGTCTAGGGGGCTCCCTGGAATATGGCTACACCTTC. The encoded protein is CASSLGGSLEYGYTF.

This clone was picked up one time. The rearrangement joins TRBV18 to TRBJ1-6; no definite D call. The V gene lost 2 bases and the J gene lost 8 bases, with 13 bases spanning the gap. Germline CDR1 reads KGHSH; CDR2 reads LQKENI. The CDR3 runs 15 residues. The CDR3 protein is CASSPYRGSDSPLHF. The CDR3 DNA reads TGTGCCAGCTCACCATATAGAGGTAGTGATTCACCCCTCCACTTT.

The chain recombines TRBV15 with TRBJ1-2; weak D call: TRBD1 (6 bases). V was cut by 8 bases and J by 0 bases, with 16 bases left in between. This CDR3 contains 15 residues. Germline CDR1 reads LNHNV; CDR2 reads YYDKDF (reference sequence). Here the CDR3 reads CATLPTRGTNYGYTF. Written as DNA, the CDR3 is TGTGCCACCCTCCCGACCAGGGGTACTAACTATGGCTACACCTTC.

The V gene is TRBV28, the J gene TRBJ1-5; 7 bases map to TRBD1. J gave up 4 bases and V 3 bases, and 9 bases lay outside the gene matches. There are 16 residues in the CDR3. Germline CDR1 reads MDHEN; CDR2 reads SYDVKM. CDR3 residues: CASSLRGRGLNQPQHF. The CDR3 coding sequence is TGTGCCAGCAGTTTGAGGGGCAGGGGGTTGAATCAGCCCCAGCATTTT.

J is TRBJ2-1 and V is TRBV25-1; tentative D call: TRBD2 (6 bases). Between the trimmed V and J ends, which lost 2 bases and 3 bases, there was a span of 20 bases. This CDR3 has 18 residues. Germline assignment: CDR1 MGHDK and CDR2 SYGVNS. The DNA for the CDR3 is TGTGCCAGCAGTGAACAAGCGGGCCACCCCAAACTCTACAATGAGCAGTTCTTC. This sequence encodes CASSEQAGHPKLYNEQFF. Variable domain in full (rest from reference TRBV25-1 and TRBJ2-1): EADIYQTPRYLVIGTGKKITLECSQTMGHDKMYWYQQDPGMELHLIHYSYGVNSTEKGDLSSESTVSRIRTEHFPLTLESARPSHTSQYLCASSEQAGHPKLYNEQFFGPGTRLTVL.

This clone has a single count. The genes are TRBV4-1 and TRBJ1-5; D gene ambiguous. With 2 bases removed from V and 2 bases from J, the gap between germline ends came to 10 bases. CDR1 is MGHRA, CDR2 YSYEKL, per germline. The CDR3 loop spans 15 amino acids. The CDR3 coding sequence is TGCGCCAGCAGCCAATCTGGTTTAGGCAATCAGCCCCAGCATTTT. It encodes CASSQSGLGNQPQHF.

This rearrangement joins TRBV7-9 to TRBJ2-1, with 7 bases aligning to TRBD2. CDR1 SEHNR and CDR2 FQNEAQ come from the germline V gene (reference sequence). This CDR3 has 15 amino acids. After removal of 2 bases from V and 3 bases from J, the junction contained 4 bases not matched to a gene. The chain's CDR3 is CASSLSRGSYNEQFF. CDR3 in DNA: TGTGCCAGCAGCTTATCCCGCGGGAGCTACAATGAGCAGTTCTTC.

The chain is built from TRBV6-1 and TRBJ1-1, with D uncertain. CDR3 length: 11 amino acids. Germline V lookup: CDR1 MNHNS, CDR2 SASEGT. The V and J ends lost 5 bases and 2 bases respectively, with 3 bases between them. CDR3 region: CASSSNTEAFF. CDR3 in DNA: TGTGCCAGCAGTTCTAACACTGAAGCTTTCTTT.